This T cell receptor (beta chain) was retrieved from a study of PD-L1 blockade in urothelial cancer. The CDR3 covers 15 residues. Germline V gene sequence: CDR1 MDHEN, CDR2 SYDVKM. Trimming removed 5 bases from V and 4 bases from J; junction bases left unmatched: 8. The time point was: pretreatment peripheral blood. Patients suffered from locally advanced or metastatic urothelial carcinoma. Clones were sequenced by immunoSEQ multiplex PCR, and TCRdb holds only the in-frame ones, with some missing. The data hold 75,000 to 95,000 clones, with around 81% observed a single time. The chain recombines TRBV28 with TRBJ2-7, with 10 bases matching TRBD2. This TCR was recovered from a man aged 35 to 55 with urothelial cancer. The sequenced sample was PBMCs, obtained around atezolizumab (anti-PD-L1) treatment. The CDR3 reads CASSKLAGDRYEQYF. Written as DNA, the CDR3 is TGTGCCAGCAGTAAGCTAGCGGGAGATAGGTACGAGCAGTACTTC. Looking up the rest from reference TRBV28 and TRBJ2-7 gives the full variable domain: DVKVTQSSRYLVKRTGEKVFLECVQDMDHENMFWYRQDPGLGLRLIYFSYDVKMKEKGDIPEGYSVSREKKERFSLILESASTNQTSMYLCASSKLAGDRYEQYFGPGTRLTVT.